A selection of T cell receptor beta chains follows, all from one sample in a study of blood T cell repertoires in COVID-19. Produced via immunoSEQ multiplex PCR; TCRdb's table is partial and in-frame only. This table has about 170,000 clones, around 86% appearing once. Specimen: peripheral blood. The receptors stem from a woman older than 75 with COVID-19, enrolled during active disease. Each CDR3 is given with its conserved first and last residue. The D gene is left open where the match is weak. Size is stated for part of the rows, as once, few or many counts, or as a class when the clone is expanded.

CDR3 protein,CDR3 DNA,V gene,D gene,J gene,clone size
CARSLSPRADNQPQHF,TGTGCCAGAAGCTTAAGCCCCAGGGCGGACAATCAGCCCCAGCATTTT,TRBV5-3,.,TRBJ1-5,.
CASSSGTSGKDTQYF,TGCGCCAGCAGTTCCGGGACTAGCGGCAAGGATACGCAGTATTTT,TRBV5-1,TRBD2,TRBJ2-3,.
CAISRLAGSSTDTQYF,TGTGCCATCAGTAGACTAGCGGGGTCCTCCACAGATACGCAGTATTTT,TRBV10-3,TRBD2,TRBJ2-3,once
CASSSSGASYEQYF,TGTGCCAGCTCATCTAGCGGGGCATCCTACGAGCAGTACTTC,TRBV18,TRBD2,TRBJ2-7,.
CASSLARAGGTSMRYF,TGTGCCAGCAGCTTGGCGCGGGCAGGGGGCACTAGCATGCGGTACTTC,TRBV5-5,TRBD1,TRBJ2-7,few
CASSQSGQGASGYTF,TGTGCCAGCAGCCAATCCGGACAGGGGGCCTCTGGCTACACCTTC,TRBV16,TRBD1,TRBJ1-2,.
CASSILGQQSF,TGTGCCAGCAGCATACTGGGCCAGCAATCCTTC,TRBV6-5,.,TRBJ1-2,.
CASSMAGQGRDTQYF,TGTGCCAGTAGTATGGCGGGACAGGGGAGGGATACGCAGTATTTT,TRBV19,TRBD1,TRBJ2-3,.
CASSQDRGNYGYTF,TGTGCCAGCAGCCAAGACAGGGGAAACTATGGCTACACCTTC,TRBV3-1/TRBV3-2,.,TRBJ1-2,.
CASRVGQTTNEKLFF,TGTGCCAGTAGGGTCGGACAGACAACTAATGAAAAACTGTTTTTT,TRBV19,.,TRBJ1-4,.
CATSGTGGRRSNQPQHF,TGTGCCACCAGTGGTACAGGGGGGCGGCGGAGCAATCAGCCCCAGCATTTT,TRBV24-1,TRBD1,TRBJ1-5,.
CASSLNEYNEQFF,TGTGCCAGCAGCTTAAACGAGTACAATGAGCAGTTCTTC,TRBV7-3,.,TRBJ2-1,.
CASSLGTGGMNTEAFF,TGTGCCAGCAGCTTAGGGACAGGGGGTATGAACACTGAAGCTTTCTTT,TRBV7-8,TRBD1,TRBJ1-1,.
CASSIQGVRNQPQHF,TGTGCCAGTAGTATACAGGGCGTAAGGAATCAGCCCCAGCATTTT,TRBV19,.,TRBJ1-5,once
CASSKRLAGAGTQYF,TGCGCCAGCAGCAAAAGACTAGCGGGAGCGGGGACCCAGTACTTC,TRBV4-1,TRBD2,TRBJ2-5,.
CASIREGNQPQHF,TGTGCCAGCATTAGGGAGGGCAATCAGCCCCAGCATTTT,TRBV6-5,.,TRBJ1-5,.
CASSPRQVSYEQYF,TGTGCCAGCAGCCCCAGGCAAGTTTCCTACGAGCAGTACTTC,TRBV9,.,TRBJ2-7,once
CASSQDRRGNSPLHF,TGCGCCAGCAGCCAAGATAGGCGGGGAAATTCACCCCTCCACTTT,TRBV4-1,.,TRBJ1-6,.
CASSYSYFTDTQYF,TGTGCCAGCAGTTATTCGTACTTCACAGATACGCAGTATTTT,TRBV6-6,.,TRBJ2-3,.
CASSHSNRGSGGQPQHF,TGCGCCAGCAGCCACTCAAATCGGGGCTCTGGAGGGCAGCCCCAGCATTTT,TRBV4-1,.,TRBJ1-5,.
CASSNTGGSGQPQHF,TGTGCCAGCAGCAACACAGGGGGTTCGGGTCAGCCCCAGCATTTT,TRBV7-2,TRBD1,TRBJ1-5,.
CATSRPTGKGSYEQYF,TGTGCCACCAGCAGGCCGACAGGGAAGGGCTCCTACGAGCAGTACTTC,TRBV15,TRBD1,TRBJ2-7,.
CSASQQGIETQYF,TGCAGTGCTAGTCAACAGGGAATCGAGACCCAGTACTTC,TRBV20-1,.,TRBJ2-5,.
CASREGLAGINEQFF,TGTGCCAGCAGGGAGGGACTAGCGGGCATTAATGAGCAGTTCTTC,TRBV6-5,TRBD2,TRBJ2-1,.
CASSLVFRGGDSPLHF,TGTGCCAGCAGCTTAGTATTTAGGGGTGGGGATTCACCCCTCCACTTT,TRBV7-2,.,TRBJ1-6,once
CASSLEGDGELFF,TGCGCCAGCAGCTTGGAGGGGGACGGGGAGCTGTTTTTT,TRBV5-1,.,TRBJ2-2,few
CASIVQGWNTEAFF,TGTGCCAGTATCGTCCAGGGCTGGAACACTGAAGCTTTCTTT,TRBV19,.,TRBJ1-1,.
CASSGQGGTEAFF,TGCGCCAGCAGTGGACAGGGAGGTACTGAAGCTTTCTTT,TRBV10-2,TRBD1,TRBJ1-1,.
CASSLVDRHYEQYF,TGTGCCAGCAGCTTAGTTGACAGACACTACGAGCAGTACTTC,TRBV7-9,.,TRBJ2-7,.
CSVEVLQNGYTF,TGCAGCGTTGAAGTGCTCCAGAATGGCTACACCTTC,TRBV29-1,.,TRBJ1-2,.
CASSMADNYGYTF,TGTGCCAGTAGTATGGCGGATAACTATGGCTACACCTTC,TRBV19,.,TRBJ1-2,once
CASSFGGSYEQYF,TGTGCCAGCAGTTTCGGCGGATCCTACGAGCAGTACTTC,TRBV12-3/TRBV12-4,.,TRBJ2-7,.
CASSSDRERREQFF,TGTGCCAGCAGTTCCGACAGGGAGAGACGGGAGCAGTTCTTC,TRBV28,TRBD1,TRBJ2-1,.